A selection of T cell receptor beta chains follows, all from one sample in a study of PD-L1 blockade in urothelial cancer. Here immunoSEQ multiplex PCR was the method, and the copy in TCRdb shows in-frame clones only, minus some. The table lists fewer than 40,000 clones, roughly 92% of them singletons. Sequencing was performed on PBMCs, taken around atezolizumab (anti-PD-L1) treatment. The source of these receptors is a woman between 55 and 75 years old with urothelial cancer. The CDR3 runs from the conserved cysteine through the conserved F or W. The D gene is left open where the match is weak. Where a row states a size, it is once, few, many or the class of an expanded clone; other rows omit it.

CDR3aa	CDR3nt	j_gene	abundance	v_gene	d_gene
CASGTGGGGDTQYF	TGCGCCAGCGGCACTGGTGGGGGGGGAGATACGCAGTATTTT	TRBJ2-3	few	TRBV5-1	TRBD2
CASSLIAGGGGDTQYF	TGTGCCAGCAGCTTGATAGCGGGAGGCGGGGGAGATACGCAGTATTTT	TRBJ2-3	-	TRBV5-5	TRBD2
CASTGTSGRYTGELFF	TGTGCCAGCACCGGGACTAGCGGGAGGTATACCGGGGAGCTGTTTTTT	TRBJ2-2	-	TRBV2	TRBD2
CVASGKETSTDTQYF	TGTGTCGCTAGCGGGAAAGAAACTAGCACAGATACGCAGTATTTT	TRBJ2-3	-	TRBV7-2	TRBD2
CASSQGGEGYEQYF	TGCGCCAGCAGCCAAGGGGGAGAGGGCTACGAGCAGTACTTC	TRBJ2-7	-	TRBV4-3	-
CASSQSLGTTNEKLFF	TGCGCCAGCAGTCAATCCCTCGGTACAACTAATGAAAAACTGTTTTTT	TRBJ1-4	-	TRBV23-1	-
CASSLVVAGGLANEQFF	TGTGCCAGCAGTTTAGTTGTAGCGGGAGGGCTTGCCAATGAGCAGTTCTTC	TRBJ2-1	few	TRBV28	TRBD2
CASSSRLAGVQETQYF	TGTGCCAGCAGTTCCAGACTAGCGGGGGTCCAAGAGACCCAGTACTTC	TRBJ2-5	few	TRBV27	TRBD2
CASSSDFGEQFF	TGTGCCAGCAGCTCGGACTTCGGTGAGCAGTTCTTC	TRBJ2-1	-	TRBV7-3	-
CASSSVTSGLYNEQFF	TGTGCCAGCAGCTCCGTGACTAGCGGGCTGTACAATGAGCAGTTCTTC	TRBJ2-1	-	TRBV7-2	TRBD2
CASSGASDTQYF	TGTGCCAGCAGCGGGGCTTCAGATACGCAGTATTTT	TRBJ2-3	-	TRBV9	-
CASSLLITASPDTQYF	TGTGCCAGCAGCTTATTAATTACCGCGTCTCCAGATACGCAGTATTTT	TRBJ2-3	-	TRBV7-2	-
CASSPLAGRGTDTQYF	TGTGCCAGCAGTCCTCTAGCGGGAAGGGGCACAGATACGCAGTATTTT	TRBJ2-3	-	TRBV27	TRBD2
CASVGQGLMNTGELFF	TGTGCCAGCGTTGGCCAGGGCCTCATGAACACCGGGGAGCTGTTTTTT	TRBJ2-2	-	TRBV28	-
CSVNLGTSSYEQYF	TGCAGCGTAAATCTTGGGACTAGCTCCTACGAGCAGTACTTC	TRBJ2-7	-	TRBV29-1	TRBD2